The TCR beta chain described here comes from a study of beta chain features in type 1 diabetes listed by TCRdb under 2018. About the investigation overall: Patients and healthy donors did not differ in mean age, gender distribution, total cell number or subset yield. A total of about 99,000,000 sorted cells were examined across all samples, and RNA yield correlated strongly with the number of cells per subset. The study compared TCRB repertoires of sorted circulating CD4+ T cell subsets between recently diagnosed type 1 diabetes patients and matched healthy donors. Regulatory and stem cell-like memory subsets were obtained from only 8 patients and roughly eight healthy donors, while naive and central memory subsets were obtained from all 30 or so donors.

Beyond this particular receptor, the publication reports: Because cDNA was sequenced instead of genomic DNA, highly expressing activated cells could be over-represented, though the groups showed no difference in activation or CD3 levels. PCR might favor shorter templates, but patient and control samples were amplified and corrected together, so any skew would affect both groups equally. HLA sub-analyses involved small numbers of individuals, so any influence of HLA type on TCRB rearrangement remained unresolved. In all four CD4+ subsets, TCRB CDR3 length was moderately but significantly shorter in type 1 diabetes patients. At VDJ recombination sites, type 1 diabetes patients had fewer insertions and more deleted nucleotides, which implies abnormalities in thymic rearrangement. Naive, central memory and regulatory TCRB repertoires appeared to be more alike among patients than among healthy donors.

Cut back by 6 bases and 3 bases, the V and J ends lie 12 bases apart. The CDR3 contains 14 residues, cysteine and phenylalanine counted. The only DNA kept is the CDR3, 42 bases in frame from the first base. Taken from the germline V gene, the CDR1 and CDR2 loops are ENHRY and SYGVKD. The entire isolated RNA was reverse transcribed using the High Capacity cDNA Reverse Transcription Kit, and thus expressed TCRB transcripts were sequenced. Naive, central memory and regulatory T cell samples underwent deep immunoSEQ sequencing, averaging around 3.7 million total reads per sample. Sorted cells were lysed in RLT buffer, and RNA was extracted using DNase-treated RNeasy Micro or Mini kits according to cell number. Each cell subset was processed separately to prevent cross-contamination, with patient and healthy donor samples processed together. The immunoSEQ multiplex PCR was used to amplify TCRB sequences from cDNA, yielding 87-bp fragments that span the CDR3 region. Sequencing of the amplicons was done on the Illumina HiSeq platform. As for how the authors treated the data: Synthetic template baselines were used to correct PCR bias computationally, reads within Hamming distance 2 were collapsed together, and singletons that could not be merged were discarded. Reads were aligned against IMGT to assign V, D and J genes, CDR3 length and insertions or deletions at six rearrangement sites. Clonotype counts were normalized to sorted cell number within each subset before computing true diversity and Gini coefficients with the tcR R package. The overlap coefficient, calculated on TCRB nucleotide sequences, was used to quantify repertoire sharing. As a proxy for the pre-selection repertoire, out-of-frame TCRB sequences from naive cells were analyzed. TCRdb retrieved this table from immuneACCESS and kept in-frame rearrangements only. Not all clones are present; in checked studies, unresolved V genes account for under half, and no reason is known for the remainder. That table is the source of V, J and clone size, and D and trimming were worked out from the DNA. Within this sample are roughly 700,000 clones, with around an eighth of them counted one time only. The ten largest account for approximately 0.022% of the sample.

This clone was seen a handful of times. Its target antigen remains unknown. No qualities accompany the bases; no much larger clone lies one base away. A single peripheral blood draw of about 116 mL on average was collected from each donor into heparinised tubes. Naive, central memory, regulatory and stem cell-like memory CD4+ T cells were sorted on a BD FACSAria II using a panel including CD45RO, CCR7, CD25, CD127, CD95 and CD27. A purity above 98% was achieved for all sorted populations. Right away, PBMCs were isolated by Lymphoprep density gradient centrifugation and were stained directly, with no culture step. So that batch effects would be minimized, each experiment stained and sorted samples in pairs, pairing one healthy donor with one patient.

Sequencing used naive CD4+ T cells from blood. Taken with the paper, the label for cell subset or site translates to: true naive CD4+ T cells. This TCR was recovered from a man between 18 and 29 years old with type 1 diabetes. The chain was built from TRBV10-3 and TRBJ1-5; TRBD1 is perhaps the D gene, given 6 matching bases. CDR3 sequence: CAIRSGDNNQPQHF. The DNA reads as follows: TGTGCCATCAGGTCGGGGGACAACAATCAGCCCCAGCATTTT.